This TCR beta chain emerged from a study of blood T cell repertoires in COVID-19. Clones were read by immunoSEQ multiplex PCR, and TCRdb kept only the in-frame ones, dropping some. The sample holds under 40,000 clones, 90% to 95% seen once. Germline assignment: CDR1 DFQATT and CDR2 SNEGSKA (reference sequence). This CDR3 spans 11 amino acids. The ends lost 6 bases at V and 6 bases at J; junction bases unmatched: 2. This TCR was recovered from a male donor with active COVID-19. The chain links TRBV20-1 to TRBJ2-7; 10 bases align to TRBD1. The sequencing input was peripheral blood. The CDR3 reads CSAWTGGEQYF. CDR3 nucleotides: TGCAGTGCGTGGACAGGGGGCGAGCAGTACTTC.